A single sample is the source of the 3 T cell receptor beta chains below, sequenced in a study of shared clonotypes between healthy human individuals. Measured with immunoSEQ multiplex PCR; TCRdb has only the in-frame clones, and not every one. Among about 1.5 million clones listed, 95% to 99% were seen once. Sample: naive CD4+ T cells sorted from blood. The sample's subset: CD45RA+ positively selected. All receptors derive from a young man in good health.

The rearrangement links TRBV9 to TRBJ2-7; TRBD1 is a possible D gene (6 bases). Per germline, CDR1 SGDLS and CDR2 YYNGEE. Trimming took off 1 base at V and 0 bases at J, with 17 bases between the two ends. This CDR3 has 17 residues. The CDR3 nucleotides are TGTGCCAGCAGCGTAACTGGTGGGGGCCCCCACTCCTACGAGCAGTACTTC. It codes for CASSVTGGGPHSYEQYF.

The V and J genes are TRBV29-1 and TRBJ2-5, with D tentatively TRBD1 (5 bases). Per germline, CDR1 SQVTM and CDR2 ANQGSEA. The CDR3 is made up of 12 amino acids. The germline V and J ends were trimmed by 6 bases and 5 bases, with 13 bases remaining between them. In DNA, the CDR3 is TGCAGCGTCTGGATCAGGGTCGAGACCCAGTACTTC. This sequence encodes CSVWIRVETQYF.

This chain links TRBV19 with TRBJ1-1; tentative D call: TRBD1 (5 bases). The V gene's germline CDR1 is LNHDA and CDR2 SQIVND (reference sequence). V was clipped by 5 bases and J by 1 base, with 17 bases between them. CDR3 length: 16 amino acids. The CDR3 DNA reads TGTGCCAGTAGTTCCGGCAGGGTGCTAACGAACACTGAAGCTTTCTTT. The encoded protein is CASSSGRVLTNTEAFF.